This entry describes one T cell receptor beta chain. CDR3 length: 11 residues. Trimming took 1 base from V and 8 from J, leaving 5 bases between them. This sample was included in a study of blood T cell repertoires in COVID-19. Study details: In each case, the material was cDNA or gDNA derived from T cells, B-cell-depleted T cells, or PBMCs.

In the authors' workflow: Amplified reference gene primers provided the basis for estimating nucleated cell counts. Assay used: immunoSEQ multiplex PCR; TCRdb lists only in-frame clones, some missing. D and trimming were read from the DNA, whereas the V and J calls and clone size are those reported in that table. The sample has roughly 160,000 clones; around 83% are singletons. The chain uses TRBV12-3 or TRBV12-4 and TRBJ1-1; D is unclear. The receptor comes from a man between 18 and 35 years old with acute or convalescent COVID-19. What was sequenced was peripheral blood. Here the CDR3 DNA reads TGTGCCAGCAGTTTAGGTAGAGAAGCTTTCTTT. This encodes CASSLGREAFF.